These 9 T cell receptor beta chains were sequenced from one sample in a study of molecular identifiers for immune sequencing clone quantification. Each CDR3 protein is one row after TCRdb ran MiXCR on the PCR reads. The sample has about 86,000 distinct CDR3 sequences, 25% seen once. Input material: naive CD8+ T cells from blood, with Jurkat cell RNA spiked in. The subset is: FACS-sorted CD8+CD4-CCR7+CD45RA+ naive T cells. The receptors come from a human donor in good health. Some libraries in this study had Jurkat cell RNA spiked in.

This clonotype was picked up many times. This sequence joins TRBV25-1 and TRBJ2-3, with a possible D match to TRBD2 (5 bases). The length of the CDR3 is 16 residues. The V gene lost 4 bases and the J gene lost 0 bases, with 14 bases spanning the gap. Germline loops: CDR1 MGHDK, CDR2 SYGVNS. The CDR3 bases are TGTGCCAGCAGTGGAGAAGCGGAGACTAGCACAGATACGCAGTATTTT. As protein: CASSGEAETSTDTQYF.

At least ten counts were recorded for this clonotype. CDR3 sequence (DNA): TGTGCCACCAGTGATTTTAGGGGACAGGCTGATACGCAGTATTTT. Translation gives CATSDFRGQADTQYF. V and J are TRBV24-1 and TRBJ2-3, with 8 positions matching TRBD1. Germline CDR1 and CDR2: KGHDR and SFDVKD. The CDR3 runs 15 residues. V lost 1 base and J lost 6; bases outside the gene matches: 5.

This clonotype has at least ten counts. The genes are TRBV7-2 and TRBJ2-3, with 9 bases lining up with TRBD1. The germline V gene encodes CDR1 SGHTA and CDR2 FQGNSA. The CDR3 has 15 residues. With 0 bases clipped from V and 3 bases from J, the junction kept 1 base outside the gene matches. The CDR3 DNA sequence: TGTGCCAGCAGCTTAGCAGGACAGGGGACAGATACGCAGTATTTT. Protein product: CASSLAGQGTDTQYF.

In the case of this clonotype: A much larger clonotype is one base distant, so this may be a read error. CDR3 sequence: CASSYLGPLETRYF. The CDR3 nucleotides read TGTGCCAGCAGTTACCTCGGCCCCCTGGAGACCCGGTACTTC. The rearrangement uses TRBV6-2 or TRBV6-3 and TRBJ2-5; D uncertain. This CDR3 comprises 14 residues. Germline V gives CDR1 MNHEY, CDR2 SVGEGT.

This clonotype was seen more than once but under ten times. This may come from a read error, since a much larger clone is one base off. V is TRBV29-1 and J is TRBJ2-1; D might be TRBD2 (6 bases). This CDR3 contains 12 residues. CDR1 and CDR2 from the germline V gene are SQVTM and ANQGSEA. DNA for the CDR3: TGCAGCGGAACGGTACGGAGGGATGAGCAGTCCTTC. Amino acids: CSGTVRRDEQSF.

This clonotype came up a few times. The DNA for the CDR3 is TGTGCCAGCAGCGAAGGTACAGATACGCAGTATTTT. Residues: CASSEGTDTQYF. The chain joins TRBV12-3 or TRBV12-4 to TRBJ2-3; D is unclear. Between the trimmed V and J ends, which lost 6 bases and 3 bases, there was a span of 7 bases. The CDR3 length is 12 residues.

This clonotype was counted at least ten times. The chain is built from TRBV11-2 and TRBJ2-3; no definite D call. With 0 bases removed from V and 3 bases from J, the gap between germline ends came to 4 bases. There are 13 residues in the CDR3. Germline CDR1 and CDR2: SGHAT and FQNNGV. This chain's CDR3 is CASSLEWTDTQYF. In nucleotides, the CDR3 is TGTGCCAGCAGCTTAGAGTGGACAGATACGCAGTATTTT.

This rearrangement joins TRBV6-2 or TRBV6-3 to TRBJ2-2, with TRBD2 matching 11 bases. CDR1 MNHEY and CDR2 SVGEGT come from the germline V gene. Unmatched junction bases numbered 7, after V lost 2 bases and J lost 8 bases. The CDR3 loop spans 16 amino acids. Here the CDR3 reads CASSYLTSGAAGELFF. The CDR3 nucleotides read TGTGCCAGCAGTTACCTGACTAGCGGGGCCGCAGGGGAGCTGTTTTTT.

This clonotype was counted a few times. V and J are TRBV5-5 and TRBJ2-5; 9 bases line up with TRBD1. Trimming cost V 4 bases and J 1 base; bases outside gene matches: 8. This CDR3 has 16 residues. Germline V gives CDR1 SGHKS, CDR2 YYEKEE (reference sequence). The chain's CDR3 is CASSPGQGTGQETQYF. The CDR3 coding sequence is TGTGCCAGCAGCCCCGGACAGGGGACCGGCCAAGAGACCCAGTACTTC. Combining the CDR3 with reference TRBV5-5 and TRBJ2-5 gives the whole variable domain DAGVTQSPTHLIKTRGQQVTLRCSPISGHKSVSWYQQVLGQGPQFIFQYYEKEERGRGNFPDRFSARQFPNYSSELNVNALLLGDSALYLCASSPGQGTGQETQYFGPGTRLLVL.